This TCR beta chain was found in a study of cytomegalovirus exposure and HLA in healthy donors. Notes on the study in general: A later analysis, which compared TCR beta chains of equal frequency, found the HLA-associated ones more clonally expanded. Among TCR beta chains, those listed as cytomegalovirus-associated numbered around 180. A later analysis linked a missense DCLRE1C variant to TCR beta V- and J-gene trimming. In vitro work confirmed that three CMV-associated chains recognize CMV antigens.

The PCR contained 60 Vbeta and 13 Jbeta primers. Repertoires were generated with immunoSEQ multiplex PCR, while TCRdb's copy carries only in-frame clones and drops some. The sample lists about 150,000 clones, 85% occurring once. Comments on this clone: Its antigen remains unknown.

With 1 base clipped from V and 1 base from J, the junction kept 4 bases outside the gene matches. Germline loops: CDR1 SGHVS, CDR2 FNYEAQ. The CDR3 sequence is 17 residues long. The TCR comes from a boy younger than 10 in good health and CMV-seronegative. The J gene is TRBJ2-1, the V gene TRBV7-6; 10 nucleotides match TRBD2. The specimen was PBMCs. The CDR3 is CASSLEGSGGSYNEQFF. In nucleotides, the CDR3 is TGTGCCAGCAGCTTAGAAGGTAGCGGGGGGTCCTACAATGAGCAGTTCTTC.